A selection of T cell receptor beta chains follows, all from one sample in a study of CD8 T cells in ankylosing spondylitis. TCRdb itself ran the 5' RACE reads through MiXCR, one entry per CDR3 protein. In the table there are fewer than 750,000 distinct CDR3 sequences, under 20% of which are singletons. The sequenced sample was blood, either unsorted or a sorted T cell fraction (not recorded which). The receptor set was obtained from a male donor with ankylosing spondylitis. Each CDR3 is given with its conserved first and last residue. Fields, in order: D gene, V gene, J gene, CDR3 protein. A D gene is named only where the DNA matches it firmly.

>-|TRBV4-1|TRBJ2-7
CASSPSLGSYEQYF
>-|TRBV25-1|TRBJ1-1
CGGGVEAFF
>TRBD2|TRBV4-1|TRBJ2-3
CASSQEWRLAGFRGDTDTQYF
>-|TRBV6-1|TRBJ1-2
CASSESGGGYGYTF
>-|TRBV3-1|TRBJ2-7
CASSPGLTWAYEQYF
>-|TRBV20-1|TRBJ1-2
CSAWGLGYTF
>TRBD2|TRBV12-3/TRBV12-4|TRBJ2-1
CASSRRPPGTSGVHEQFF
>-|TRBV20-1|TRBJ2-7
CSARDRAGSRWEQYF
>TRBD2|TRBV4-3|TRBJ2-3
CASRKRVAGGSDTQYF
>TRBD2|TRBV6-2/TRBV6-3|TRBJ2-7
CASRSSGPTYEQYF
>-|TRBV7-6|TRBJ2-2
CASSPLNGELFF
>-|TRBV12-3/TRBV12-4|TRBJ2-1
CASSQTGLAGEQFF
>-|TRBV4-1|TRBJ1-4
CASSQDSSSGEKLFF
>-|TRBV6-5|TRBJ1-1
CASSYESRGNTEAFF
>TRBD1|TRBV24-1|TRBJ1-1
CATSVRQGPNTEAFF
>TRBD2|TRBV10-3|TRBJ2-7
CATLAGGRNTYEQYF
>-|TRBV7-9|TRBJ2-7
CASSPPGYYEQYF
>-|TRBV5-5|TRBJ1-1
CASSLGEWNTEAFF
>-|TRBV4-2|TRBJ2-6
CASSQKPGLDSGANVLTF
>-|TRBV5-1|TRBJ2-7
CASSLPGGPQEQYF
>TRBD2|TRBV29-1|TRBJ2-1
CSVRTSGRAPSYNEQFF
>TRBD2|TRBV20-1|TRBJ2-7
CSARVLAGLYEQYF
>TRBD2|TRBV27|TRBJ2-7
CASSYAMGGWPYEQYF
>TRBD1|TRBV5-5|TRBJ1-2
CASSSFPGQNYGYTF
>TRBD2|TRBV7-8|TRBJ2-5
CASRLPGLGVETQYF
>-|TRBV7-8|TRBJ2-7
CASSPPRGHSYEQYF
>TRBD2|TRBV2|TRBJ2-5
CASRQASGTQETQYF
>TRBD2|TRBV2|TRBJ2-5
CASSWRTAGGPRETQYF
>-|TRBV4-1|TRBJ1-2
CASSQERGGWYGYTF
>-|TRBV10-3|TRBJ2-1
CAIYDPHGESYNEQFF
>-|TRBV6-2/TRBV6-3|TRBJ2-3
CASSRLVTDTQYF
>TRBD1|TRBV11-2|TRBJ1-6
CASSRQGPAYNSPLHF
>-|TRBV29-1|TRBJ2-3
CSADLGPDTDTQYF
>TRBD2|TRBV19|TRBJ2-6
CASSRPGGLSGANVLTF
>-|TRBV5-1|TRBJ2-7
CASSLEIGEQYF
>TRBD2|TRBV20-1|TRBJ2-7
CSARLAGGSYEQYF
>TRBD2|TRBV6-5|TRBJ2-2
CASSSSGSGTGELFF
>-|TRBV29-1|TRBJ1-1
CSVEPHTEAFF
>-|TRBV27|TRBJ1-4
CASSPKGIGEKLFF
>-|TRBV6-2/TRBV6-3|TRBJ2-2
CASSRAKELFF
>-|TRBV7-9|TRBJ1-1
CASSSPGSSGTEAFF
>-|TRBV5-1|TRBJ2-1
CASSEIQGSNNEQFF